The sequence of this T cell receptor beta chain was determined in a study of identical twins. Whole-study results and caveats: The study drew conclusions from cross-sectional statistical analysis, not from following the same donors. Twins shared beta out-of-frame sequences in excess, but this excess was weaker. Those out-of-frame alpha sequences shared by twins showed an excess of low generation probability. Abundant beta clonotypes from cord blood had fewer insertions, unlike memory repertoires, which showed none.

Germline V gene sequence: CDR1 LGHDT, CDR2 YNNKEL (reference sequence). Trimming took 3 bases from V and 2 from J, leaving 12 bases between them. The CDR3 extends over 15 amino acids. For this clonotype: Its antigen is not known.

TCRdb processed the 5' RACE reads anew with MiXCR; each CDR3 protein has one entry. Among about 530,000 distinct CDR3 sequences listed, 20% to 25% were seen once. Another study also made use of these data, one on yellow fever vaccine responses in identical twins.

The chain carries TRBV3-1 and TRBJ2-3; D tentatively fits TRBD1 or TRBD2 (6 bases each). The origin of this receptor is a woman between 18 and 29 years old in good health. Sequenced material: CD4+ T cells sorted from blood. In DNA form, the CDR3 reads TGTGCCAGCAGCCAGAAGGGGGGCTACACAGATACGCAGTATTTT. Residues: CASSQKGGYTDTQYF.